The 14 T cell receptor beta chains presented below share a single source sample, sequenced in a study of T-cell memory formation after mild COVID-19. In TCRdb, the 5' RACE reads were re-called with MiXCR into one record per CDR3 protein. The profile shows under 85,000 distinct CDR3 sequences, about 14% of them singletons. The sequencing input was PBMCs or a T cell subset sorted from them (not recorded which). The receptor set was obtained from an adult woman who had mild COVID-19 (a few samples of this study predate the infection). Cell type and time point are not known.

This clonotype was detected once. The CDR3 sequence is CASSQDIQYGYTF. The CDR3 nucleotides read TGCGCCAGCAGCCAAGATATACAGTATGGCTACACCTTC. The chain uses TRBV4-1 and TRBJ1-2; no definite D call. Trimming cost V 0 bases and J 5 bases, with 7 bases left between them. The germline V gene encodes CDR1 MGHRA and CDR2 YSYEKL. The CDR3 covers 13 residues.

The sample holds a few counts of this clonotype. V is TRBV7-6 and J is TRBJ2-3, with a weak D call TRBD1 (5 bases). V shed 2 bases and J shed 4 bases, with 10 bases lying between them. The CDR3 runs to 14 residues. CDR1 and CDR2 (germline): SGHVS, FNYEAQ. The CDR3 region has the DNA TGTGCCAGCAGCTTACAGGGCCCCCCAGATACGCAGTATTTT. It codes for CASSLQGPPDTQYF.

The chain recombines TRBV6-4 with TRBJ2-2, with 15 nucleotides matching TRBD2. The germline V gene has CDR1 MRHNA and CDR2 SNTAGT. The CDR3 covers 19 residues. V shed 4 bases and J 0 bases; nucleotides not matched to a gene: 6. This CDR3 is CASSAGTSGGHTNTGELFF. In DNA form, the CDR3 reads TGTGCCAGCAGTGCTGGGACTAGCGGGGGGCACACGAACACCGGGGAGCTGTTTTTT.

At least ten counts were recorded for this clonotype. The chain's CDR3 is CSARDRAGGNNEQFF. The CDR3 DNA sequence: TGCAGTGCTAGAGATCGGGCAGGGGGTAACAATGAGCAGTTCTTC. V and J are TRBV20-1 and TRBJ2-1; TRBD1 matches 7 bases. Germline loops: CDR1 DFQATT, CDR2 SNEGSKA (reference sequence). V shed 0 bases, J shed 5 bases, and the junction held 7 bases outside the gene matches. This CDR3 has 15 residues.

The CDR3 loop reads CASSIIGGQEQFF. The DNA of the CDR3 is TGTGCCAGTAGTATCATCGGGGGACAGGAGCAGTTCTTC. The rearrangement links TRBV19 to TRBJ2-1, with D possibly being TRBD1 (7 bases). The V end lost 3 bases, the J end lost 10 bases, and 13 bases lay between the germline ends. The CDR3 sequence is 13 residues long. Germline values: CDR1 LNHDA, CDR2 SQIVND (reference sequence).

This clonotype was observed a handful of times. The CDR3 sequence: CSVERDTNIQETQYF. The CDR3 DNA reads TGCAGCGTTGAACGGGACACTAACATCCAAGAGACCCAGTACTTC. The chain joins TRBV29-1 to TRBJ2-5; TRBD1 is a possible D gene (6 bases). The germline V gene encodes CDR1 SQVTM and CDR2 ANQGSEA. This CDR3 is 15 amino acids long. V was shortened by 2 bases and J by 1 base, with 14 bases between the two germline ends.

V usage is TRBV20-1 and J usage is TRBJ2-1; 7 bases agree with TRBD2. From germline, CDR1 is DFQATT and CDR2 SNEGSKA (reference sequence). With 3 bases clipped from V and 9 bases from J, the junction kept 17 bases outside the gene matches. This CDR3 region has 16 residues. In DNA form, the CDR3 reads TGCAGTGCTAGTCCTCCGAGGACTAGTCAAGTAGGTGAGCAGTTCTTC. Protein product: CSASPPRTSQVGEQFF.

This clonotype was counted only a few times. The chain employs TRBV9 and TRBJ2-3, with 10 bases that match TRBD2. The CDR3 has 17 amino acids. The germline V gene has CDR1 SGDLS and CDR2 YYNGEE. V dropped 1 base and J dropped 2; count of bases not matched to a gene: 7. The CDR3 sequence: CASSVNSGTSDTDTQYF. CDR3 nucleotide sequence: TGTGCCAGCAGCGTAAATTCCGGGACTAGCGACACAGATACGCAGTATTTT.

This clonotype has only a few counts. The chain joins TRBV15 to TRBJ2-1, with D unclear. Trimming removed 1 base from V and 3 bases from J, with 13 bases in between. Germline CDR1 is LNHNV and CDR2 is YYDKDF (reference sequence). This CDR3 comprises 16 residues. CDR3: CATSRGRTSNYNEQFF. CDR3 sequence (DNA): TGTGCCACCAGCAGAGGCAGAACGAGCAACTACAATGAGCAGTTCTTC.

The chain recombines TRBV20-1 with TRBJ2-5; TRBD2 aligns across 8 bases. V shed 0 bases and J 5 bases; nucleotides not matched to a gene: 17. Germline CDR1 and CDR2: DFQATT and SNEGSKA (reference sequence). The length of the CDR3 is 18 residues. CDR3 bases: TGCAGTGCTAGAGATATCATAGAGGTAGCGGGGCCTAGGGAGACCCAGTACTTC. It translates to CSARDIIEVAGPRETQYF.

This clonotype was detected a few times. The V and J genes are TRBV4-2 and TRBJ1-2, with 8 bases that match TRBD1. Germline values: CDR1 LGHNA, CDR2 YNFKEQ. The trim removed 3 bases at V and 8 bases at J, leaving 11 bases unmatched. The CDR3 spans 15 residues. CDR3 nucleotides: TGTGCCAGCAGCCAGCCGGGACAGGTGTCCTGGGGCTACACCTTC. Its translation: CASSQPGQVSWGYTF.

This clonotype occurred a few times. The junction departs from the called germline gene at one end, perhaps through a read error. The CDR3, as DNA: TGTGCCAGCAGCGTAGCCCCGGGTAGGGCTAAGGAAAAACTGTTTTTT. The encoded protein is CASSVAPGRAKEKLFF. V is TRBV9 and J is TRBJ1-4; D unclear. The germline V gene encodes CDR1 SGDLS and CDR2 YYNGEE. The CDR3 runs to 16 residues.

This clonotype has only a few counts. The chain combines TRBV12-3 or TRBV12-4 with TRBJ2-7; TRBD1 agrees at 10 bases. Trimming at V came to 9 bases and at J to 3 bases, leaving 2 bases not matched to a gene. The CDR3 extends over 12 amino acids. The CDR3 region is CASGTGDYEQYF. CDR3 in DNA: TGTGCCAGTGGGACAGGGGACTACGAGCAGTACTTC.

The V call is TRBV23-1, the J call TRBJ2-7, with D possibly being TRBD1 (6 bases). TRBV23-1 belongs to the ORF category, with a function that is uncertain. CDR3 size: 13 residues. Trimming took 4 bases from V and 6 from J, leaving 13 bases between them. Here the CDR3 reads CASSPPQGSEQYF. The CDR3, as DNA: TGCGCCAGCAGTCCACCACAGGGATCCGAGCAGTACTTC.